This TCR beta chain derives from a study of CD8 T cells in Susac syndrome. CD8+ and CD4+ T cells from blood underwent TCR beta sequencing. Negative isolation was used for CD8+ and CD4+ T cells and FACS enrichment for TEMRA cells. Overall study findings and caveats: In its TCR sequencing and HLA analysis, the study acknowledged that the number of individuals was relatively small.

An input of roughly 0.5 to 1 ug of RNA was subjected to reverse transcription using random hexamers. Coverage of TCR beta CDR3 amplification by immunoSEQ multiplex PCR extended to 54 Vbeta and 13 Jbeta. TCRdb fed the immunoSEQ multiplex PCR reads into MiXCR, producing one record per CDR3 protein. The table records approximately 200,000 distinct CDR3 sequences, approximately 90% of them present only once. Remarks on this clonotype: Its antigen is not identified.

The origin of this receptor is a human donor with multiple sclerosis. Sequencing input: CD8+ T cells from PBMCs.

The CDR3 nucleotides read TGTGCCAGCAGCCAAGCGGTGGCAGGGGGCGCGTCTAGGTATGGCTACACCTTC. Its translation: CASSQAVAGGASRYGYTF. V is TRBV4-2 and J is TRBJ1-2; 8 nucleotides line up with TRBD1. The V gene end was trimmed by 1 base and the J gene end by 5 bases; junction bases not matched to a gene: 15. The CDR3 totals 18 residues. The germline V gene encodes CDR1 LGHNA and CDR2 YNFKEQ.